This TCR beta chain was sequenced in a study of early T cells in non-severe SARS-CoV-2 infection. Looking at the study overall: The sequenced material was bulk RNA from unsorted whole blood, and its chains were unpaired. Study observations and caveats: Anti-spike CD8 responses were favored in VDJdb matching, and private and CD4 specificities were missed.

Worth noting for this clonotype: Its matching antigen is unknown.

Each CDR3 protein gets one entry after TCRdb re-called the 5' RACE reads with MiXCR. Of over 50,000 distinct CDR3 sequences in the sample, 15% are singletons; the top ten hold more than 8%. V was trimmed by 5 bases and J by 0 bases, leaving 7 bases between them. The CDR3 runs to 13 residues. Germline V CDR1 and CDR2: MDHEN, SYDVKM. The sample in question was whole blood, obtained at baseline. This sequence originates from an adult who was a healthcare worker with PCR-confirmed SARS-CoV-2 infection or an uninfected control (not recorded which). This chain joins TRBV28 and TRBJ1-2; D unclear. CDR3 DNA: TGTGCCAGCAGTGACCCAGCTAACTATGGCTACACCTTC. Protein product: CASSDPANYGYTF.